This T cell receptor beta chain was captured in a study of blood T cell repertoires in COVID-19. Study-wide context: COVID-19 samples, acute and convalescent, were from the United States, Italy and Spain.

The CDR3 contains 13 residues. From germline, CDR1 is MGHDK and CDR2 SYGVNS. Trimming removed 5 bases from V and 2 bases from J; junction bases left unmatched: 3. Clones were sequenced by immunoSEQ multiplex PCR, and TCRdb holds only the in-frame ones, with some missing. The repertoire consists of about 280,000 clones, with 70% to 90% occurring once and the leading ten covering about 5.5%. The sequencing input was PBMCs or T cells enriched from blood (not recorded which). This sequence originates from a woman aged 40 to 49 who had recovered from COVID-19. This chain joins TRBV25-1 and TRBJ2-7, with 7 bases that match TRBD1. This CDR3 is CASSWTGAYEQYF. The CDR3 bases are TGTGCCAGCAGTTGGACAGGAGCCTACGAGCAGTACTTC.